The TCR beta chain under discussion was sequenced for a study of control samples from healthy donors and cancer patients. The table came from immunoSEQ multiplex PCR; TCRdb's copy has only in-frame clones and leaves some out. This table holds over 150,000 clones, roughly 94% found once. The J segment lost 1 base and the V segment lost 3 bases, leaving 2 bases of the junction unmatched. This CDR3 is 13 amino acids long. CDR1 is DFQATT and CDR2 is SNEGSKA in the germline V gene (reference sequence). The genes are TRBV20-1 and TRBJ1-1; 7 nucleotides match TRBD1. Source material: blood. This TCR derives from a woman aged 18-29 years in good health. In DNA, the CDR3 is TGCAGTGCTAGTAGACAGGGGAACACTGAAGCTTTCTTT. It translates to CSASRQGNTEAFF.